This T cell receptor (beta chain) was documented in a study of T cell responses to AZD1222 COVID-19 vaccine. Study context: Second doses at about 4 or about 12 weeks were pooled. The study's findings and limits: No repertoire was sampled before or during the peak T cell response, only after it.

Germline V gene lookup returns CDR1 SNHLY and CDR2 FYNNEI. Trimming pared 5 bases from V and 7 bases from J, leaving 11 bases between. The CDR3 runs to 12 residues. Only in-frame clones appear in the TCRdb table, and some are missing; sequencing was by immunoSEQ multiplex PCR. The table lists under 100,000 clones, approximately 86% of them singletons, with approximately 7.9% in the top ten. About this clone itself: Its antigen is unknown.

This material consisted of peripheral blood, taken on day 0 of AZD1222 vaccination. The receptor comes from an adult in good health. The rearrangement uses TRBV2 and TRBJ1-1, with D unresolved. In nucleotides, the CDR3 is TGTGCCAGCAGTACCCAGGATGTTGAAGCTTTCTTT. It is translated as CASSTQDVEAFF.